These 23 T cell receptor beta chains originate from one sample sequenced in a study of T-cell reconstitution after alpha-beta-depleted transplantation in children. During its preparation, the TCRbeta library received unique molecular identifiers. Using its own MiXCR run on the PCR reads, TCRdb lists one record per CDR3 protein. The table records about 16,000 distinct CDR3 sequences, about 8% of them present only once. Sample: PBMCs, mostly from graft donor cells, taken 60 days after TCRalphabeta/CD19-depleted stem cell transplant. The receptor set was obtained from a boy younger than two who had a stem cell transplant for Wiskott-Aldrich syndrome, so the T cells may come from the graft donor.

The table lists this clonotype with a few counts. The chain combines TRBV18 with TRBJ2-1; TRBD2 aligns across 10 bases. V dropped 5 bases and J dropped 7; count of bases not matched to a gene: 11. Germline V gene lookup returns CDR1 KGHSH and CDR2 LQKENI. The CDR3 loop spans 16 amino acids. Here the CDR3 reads CASSTQREGPQNEQFF. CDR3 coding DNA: TGTGCCAGCTCAACCCAGCGGGAGGGCCCCCAAAATGAGCAGTTCTTC.

CDR3 sequence: CASSEIRGFGPQYF. CDR3 bases: TGTGCCAGCAGTGAAATTCGGGGATTCGGGCCCCAGTACTTC. The chain couples TRBV2 to TRBJ2-5; possibly TRBD2 for D (5 bases). In germline, CDR1 is SNHLY, CDR2 FYNNEI. The CDR3 contains 14 residues. The V end was cut by 2 bases, the J end by 9 bases, with 16 bases between.

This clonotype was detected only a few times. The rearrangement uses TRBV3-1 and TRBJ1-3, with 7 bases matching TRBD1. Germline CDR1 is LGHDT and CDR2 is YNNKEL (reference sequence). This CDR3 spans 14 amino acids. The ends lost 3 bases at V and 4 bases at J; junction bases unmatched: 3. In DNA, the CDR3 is TGTGCCAGCAGCCATCGACAGGGAGGAAACACCATATATTTT. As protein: CASSHRQGGNTIYF.

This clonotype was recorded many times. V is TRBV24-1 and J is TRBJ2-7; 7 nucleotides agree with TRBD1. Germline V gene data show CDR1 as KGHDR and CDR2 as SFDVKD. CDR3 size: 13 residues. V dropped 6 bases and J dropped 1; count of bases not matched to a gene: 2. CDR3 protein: CATSRDSSYEQYF. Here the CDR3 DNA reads TGTGCCACCAGTAGGGACAGTTCCTACGAGCAGTACTTC.

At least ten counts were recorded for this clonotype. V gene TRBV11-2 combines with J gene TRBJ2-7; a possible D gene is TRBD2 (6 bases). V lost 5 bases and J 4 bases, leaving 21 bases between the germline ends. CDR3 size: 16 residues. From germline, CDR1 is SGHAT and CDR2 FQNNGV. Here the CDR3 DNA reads TGTGCCAGCAGCCCCCGAATTAAGGGAGGAGTATACGAGCAGTACTTC. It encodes CASSPRIKGGVYEQYF.

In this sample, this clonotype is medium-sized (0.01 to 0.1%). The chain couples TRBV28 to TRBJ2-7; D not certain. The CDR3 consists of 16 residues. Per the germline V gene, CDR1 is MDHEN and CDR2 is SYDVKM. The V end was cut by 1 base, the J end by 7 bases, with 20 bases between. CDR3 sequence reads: CASSLSHVALRREQYF. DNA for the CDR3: TGTGCCAGCAGTTTATCCCACGTCGCCTTGAGGCGGGAGCAGTACTTC.

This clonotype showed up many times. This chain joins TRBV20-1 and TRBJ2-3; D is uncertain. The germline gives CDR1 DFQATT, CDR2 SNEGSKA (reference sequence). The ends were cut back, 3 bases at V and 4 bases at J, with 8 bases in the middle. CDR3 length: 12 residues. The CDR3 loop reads CSASPGADTQYF. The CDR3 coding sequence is TGCAGTGCTAGCCCCGGAGCAGATACGCAGTATTTT.

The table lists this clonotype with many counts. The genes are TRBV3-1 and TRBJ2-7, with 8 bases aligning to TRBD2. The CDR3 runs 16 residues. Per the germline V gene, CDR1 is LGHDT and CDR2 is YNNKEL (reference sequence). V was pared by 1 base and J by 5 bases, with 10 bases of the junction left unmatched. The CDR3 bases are TGTGCCAGCAGCCAAGGGTTGACTAGCGCCGGCCACGAGCAGTACTTC. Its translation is CASSQGLTSAGHEQYF.

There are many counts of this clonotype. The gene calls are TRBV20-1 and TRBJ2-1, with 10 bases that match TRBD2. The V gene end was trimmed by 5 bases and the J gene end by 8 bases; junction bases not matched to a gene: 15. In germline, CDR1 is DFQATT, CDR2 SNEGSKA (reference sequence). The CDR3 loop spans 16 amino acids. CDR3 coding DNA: TGCAGTGCTTCCCGAAACGTCCTAGCGGGAGCACATGAGCAGTTCTTC. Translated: CSASRNVLAGAHEQFF.

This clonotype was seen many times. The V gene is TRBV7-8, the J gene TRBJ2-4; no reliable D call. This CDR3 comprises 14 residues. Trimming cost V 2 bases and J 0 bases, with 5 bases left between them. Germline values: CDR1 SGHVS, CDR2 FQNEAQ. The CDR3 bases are TGTGCCAGCAGCTTATACAAAGCCAAAAACATTCAGTACTTC. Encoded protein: CASSLYKAKNIQYF.

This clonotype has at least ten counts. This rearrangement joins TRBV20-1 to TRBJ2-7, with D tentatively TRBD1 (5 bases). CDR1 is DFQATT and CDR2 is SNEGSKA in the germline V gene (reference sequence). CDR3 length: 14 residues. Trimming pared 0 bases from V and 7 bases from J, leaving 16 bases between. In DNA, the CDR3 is TGCAGTGCTAGAGATGCGGCAGGTCCAGGGGAGCAGTACTTC. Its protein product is CSARDAAGPGEQYF.

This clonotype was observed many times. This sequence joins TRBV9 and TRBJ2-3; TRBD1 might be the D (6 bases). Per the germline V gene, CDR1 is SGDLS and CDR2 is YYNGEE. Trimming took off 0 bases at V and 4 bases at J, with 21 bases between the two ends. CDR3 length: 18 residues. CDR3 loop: CASSVASGTFSSADTQYF. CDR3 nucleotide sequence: TGTGCCAGCAGCGTAGCCTCCGGGACATTCAGCAGTGCAGATACGCAGTATTTT.

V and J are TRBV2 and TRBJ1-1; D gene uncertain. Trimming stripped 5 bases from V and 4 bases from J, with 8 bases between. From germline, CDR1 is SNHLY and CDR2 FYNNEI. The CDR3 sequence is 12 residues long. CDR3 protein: CASSPIGTEAFF. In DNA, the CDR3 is TGTGCCAGCAGTCCCATCGGCACTGAAGCTTTCTTT.

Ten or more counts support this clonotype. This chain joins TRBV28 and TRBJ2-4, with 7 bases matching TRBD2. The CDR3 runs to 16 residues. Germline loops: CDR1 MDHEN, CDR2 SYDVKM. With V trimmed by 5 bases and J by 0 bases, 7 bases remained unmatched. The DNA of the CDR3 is TGTGCCAGCAGTCGGCTAGCGGCAGTAGCCAAAAACATTCAGTACTTC. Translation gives CASSRLAAVAKNIQYF.

CDR3 loop: CASSPGQADTYEQYF. The CDR3 bases are TGTGCCAGCTCACCCGGACAGGCGGACACCTACGAGCAGTACTTC. This chain joins TRBV18 and TRBJ2-7; 7 bases map to TRBD1. CDR3 length equals 15 residues. The J segment lost 2 bases and the V segment lost 3 bases, leaving 7 bases of the junction unmatched. CDR1 and CDR2 (germline): KGHSH, LQKENI.

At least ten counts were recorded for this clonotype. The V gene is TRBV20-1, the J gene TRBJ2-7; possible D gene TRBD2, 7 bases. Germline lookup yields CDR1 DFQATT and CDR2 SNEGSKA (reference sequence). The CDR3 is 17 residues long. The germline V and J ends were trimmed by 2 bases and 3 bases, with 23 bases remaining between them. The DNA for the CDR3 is TGCAGTGCTAGACCTCACAACAGGGCGGGAGTCTACTACGAGCAGTACTTC. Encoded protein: CSARPHNRAGVYYEQYF.

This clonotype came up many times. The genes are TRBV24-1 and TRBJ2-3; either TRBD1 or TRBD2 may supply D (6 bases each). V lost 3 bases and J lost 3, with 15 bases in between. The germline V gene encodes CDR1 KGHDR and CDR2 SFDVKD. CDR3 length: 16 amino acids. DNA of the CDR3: TGTGCCACCAGTGATGGTAAGGGGGGATTAACAGATACGCAGTATTTT. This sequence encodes CATSDGKGGLTDTQYF.

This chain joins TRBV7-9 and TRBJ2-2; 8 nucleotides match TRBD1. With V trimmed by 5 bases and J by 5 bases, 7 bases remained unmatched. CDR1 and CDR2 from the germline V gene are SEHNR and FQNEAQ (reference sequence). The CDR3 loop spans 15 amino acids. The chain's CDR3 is CASSPRTGLTGELFF. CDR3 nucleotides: TGTGCCAGCAGCCCTAGGACAGGGTTGACCGGGGAGCTGTTTTTT. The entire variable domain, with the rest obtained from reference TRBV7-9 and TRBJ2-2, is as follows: DTGVSQNPRHKITKRGQNVTFRCDPISEHNRLYWYRQTLGQGPEFLTYFQNEAQLEKSRLLSDRFSAERPKGSFSTLEIQRTEQGDSAMYLCASSPRTGLTGELFFGEGSRLTVL.

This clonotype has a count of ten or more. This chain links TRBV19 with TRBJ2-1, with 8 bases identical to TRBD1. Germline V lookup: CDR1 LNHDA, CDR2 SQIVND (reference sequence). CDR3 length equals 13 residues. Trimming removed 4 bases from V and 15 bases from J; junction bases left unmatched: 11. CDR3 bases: TGTGCCAGTAGTAGCTCTTTTAGGGACAGGACGTTCTTC. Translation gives CASSSSFRDRTFF. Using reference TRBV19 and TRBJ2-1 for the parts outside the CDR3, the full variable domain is DGGITQSPKYLFRKEGQNVTLSCEQNLNHDAMYWYRQDPGQGLRLIYYSQIVNDFQKGDIAEGYSVSREKKESFPLTVTSAQKNPTAFYLCASSSSFRDRTFFGPGTRLTVL.

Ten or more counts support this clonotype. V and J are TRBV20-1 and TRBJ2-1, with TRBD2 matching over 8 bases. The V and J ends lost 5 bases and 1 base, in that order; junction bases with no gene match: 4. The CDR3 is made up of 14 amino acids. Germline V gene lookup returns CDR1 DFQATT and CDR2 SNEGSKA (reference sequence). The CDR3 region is CSALAGGSYNEQFF. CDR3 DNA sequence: TGCAGTGCTCTAGCGGGCGGGTCCTACAATGAGCAGTTCTTC.

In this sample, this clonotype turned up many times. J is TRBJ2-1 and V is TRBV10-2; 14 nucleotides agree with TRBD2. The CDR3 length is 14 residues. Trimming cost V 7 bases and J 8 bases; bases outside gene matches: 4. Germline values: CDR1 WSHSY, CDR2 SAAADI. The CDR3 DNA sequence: TGCGCCAGCACTAGGACTAGCGGGGGGTATGAGCAGTTCTTC. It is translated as CASTRTSGGYEQFF.

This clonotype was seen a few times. CDR3 amino acids: CASSLGMGSNQPQHF. As DNA, the CDR3 is TGCGCCAGCAGCTTGGGGATGGGTTCCAATCAGCCCCAGCATTTT. The V call is TRBV5-1, the J call TRBJ1-5, with D uncertain. The CDR3 consists of 15 residues. Germline lookup yields CDR1 SGHRS and CDR2 YFSETQ. With 0 bases removed from V and 3 bases from J, the gap between germline ends came to 10 bases. Filled out from reference TRBV5-1 and TRBJ1-5, the complete variable domain reads KAGVTQTPRYLIKTRGQQVTLSCSPISGHRSVSWYQQTPGQGLQFLFEYFSETQRNKGNFPGRFSGRQFSNSRSEMNVSTLELGDSALYLCASSLGMGSNQPQHFGDGTRLSIL.

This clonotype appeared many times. Here the CDR3 DNA reads TGTGCCAGCAGCCAAGATCTAGGGACAGGCGCCTACGAGCAGTACTTC. Protein product: CASSQDLGTGAYEQYF. J is TRBJ2-7 and V is TRBV4-2; 8 positions match TRBD1. The CDR3 has 16 residues. With V trimmed by 0 bases and J by 2 bases, 6 bases remained unmatched. Germline lookup yields CDR1 LGHNA and CDR2 YNFKEQ.